This T cell receptor beta chain originates from a study of Ad26.COV2.S vaccination and SARS-CoV-2 variants. Across the whole study: Donor was in the COV1001 Ad26.COV2.S trial arm. Dosing was one shot or two shots 56 days apart. Regarding the study as a whole: The TCR breadth and depth analyses may have produced an underestimate of total T cell responses.

The treatment: about 20 received Ad26.COV2.S at low or high dose, single or two shots; a few received placebo; per-sample allocation not given. Specimen acquisition occurred on day 63 following the initial vaccine or placebo injection. The sample came from a Boston adult aged 18-55 years. This table comes from immunoSEQ multiplex PCR, and its TCRdb copy is limited to in-frame clones, with some not included. Here the sample spans 350,000 to 450,000 clones, around four fifths being singletons. With respect to this clone: Its specificity is not known.

This CDR3 spans 14 amino acids. V lost 1 base and J 2 bases, leaving 9 bases between the germline ends. The germline V gene has CDR1 SGDLS and CDR2 YYNGEE. The chain links TRBV9 to TRBJ2-5, with a tentative D call TRBD1 (5 bases). This receptor was identified in a person between 18 and 65 years old who received the Ad26.COV2.S COVID-19 vaccine or a placebo. The source was peripheral blood, collected in a trial of Ad26.COV2.S vaccine versus placebo. As DNA, the CDR3 is TGTGCCAGCAGCGTAAGACAGTTTCAAGAGACCCAGTACTTC. It specifies CASSVRQFQETQYF.